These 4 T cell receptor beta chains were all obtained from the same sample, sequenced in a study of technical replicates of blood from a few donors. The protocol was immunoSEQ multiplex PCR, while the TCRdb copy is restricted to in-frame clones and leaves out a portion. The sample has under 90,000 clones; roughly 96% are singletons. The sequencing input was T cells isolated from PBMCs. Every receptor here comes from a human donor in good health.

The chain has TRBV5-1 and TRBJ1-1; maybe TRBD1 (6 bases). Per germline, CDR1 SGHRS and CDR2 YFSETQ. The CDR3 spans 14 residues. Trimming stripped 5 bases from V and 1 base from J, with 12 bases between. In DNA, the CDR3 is TGCGCCAGCAGGGACAGTTTTGGGAACACTGAAGCTTTCTTT. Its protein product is CASRDSFGNTEAFF. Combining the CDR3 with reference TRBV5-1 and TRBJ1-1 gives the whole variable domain KAGVTQTPRYLIKTRGQQVTLSCSPISGHRSVSWYQQTPGQGLQFLFEYFSETQRNKGNFPGRFSGRQFSNSRSEMNVSTLELGDSALYLCASRDSFGNTEAFFGQGTRLTVV.

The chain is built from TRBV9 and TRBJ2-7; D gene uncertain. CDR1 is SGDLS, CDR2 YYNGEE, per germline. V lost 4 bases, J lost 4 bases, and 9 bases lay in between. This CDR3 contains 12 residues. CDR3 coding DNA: TGTGCCAGCAGCCCGAGTATTTACGAGCAGTACTTC. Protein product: CASSPSIYEQYF.

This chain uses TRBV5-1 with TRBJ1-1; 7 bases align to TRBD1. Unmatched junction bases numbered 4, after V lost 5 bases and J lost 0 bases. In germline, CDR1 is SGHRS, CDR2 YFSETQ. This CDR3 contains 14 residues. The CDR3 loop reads CASRSGQLNTEAFF. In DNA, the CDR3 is TGCGCCAGCAGATCGGGACAGCTGAACACTGAAGCTTTCTTT.

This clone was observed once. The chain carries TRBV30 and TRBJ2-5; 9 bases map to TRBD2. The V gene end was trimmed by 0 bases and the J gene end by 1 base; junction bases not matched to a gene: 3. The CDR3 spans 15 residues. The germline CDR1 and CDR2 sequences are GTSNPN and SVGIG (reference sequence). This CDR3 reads CAWSVIAGAQETQYF. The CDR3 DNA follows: TGTGCCTGGAGTGTGATAGCGGGAGCCCAAGAGACCCAGTACTTC.